This TCR beta chain was sequenced during a study of T cell changes during pregnancy in multiple sclerosis. Measured with immunoSEQ multiplex PCR; TCRdb has only the in-frame clones, and not every one. The repertoire consists of tens of thousands of clones, with roughly 91% occurring once and the leading ten covering around 0.6%. CDR1 is MNHEY and CDR2 is SVGAGI in the germline V gene. The CDR3 has 13 amino acids. V was trimmed by 5 bases and J by 6 bases, leaving 11 bases between them. The starting material was CD4+ T cells from peripheral blood mononuclear cells, obtained after pregnancy. The origin of this receptor is a female donor in good health, enrolled as a control in a pregnancy study. The chain has TRBV6-5 and TRBJ1-3; TRBD1 might be the D (5 bases). DNA of the CDR3: TGTGCCAGCAGTACTACAGGTTCAAACACCATATATTTT. Translation: CASSTTGSNTIYF.